This T cell receptor (beta chain) was identified in a study of T cell repertoires in cytomegalovirus infection. Study background: CMV infection plus the matching HLA type was flagged by public TCR beta signatures.

TCRdb re-analysed the reads in MiXCR, keeping a single row per CDR3 protein. The sample lists fewer than 850,000 distinct CDR3 sequences; approximately 32% were seen once. This clonotype was detected a few times. Its antigen remains unknown. Broader study findings: CMV carriers with the relevant HLA were identified by cumulative public TCR beta family frequency.

Trimming removed 1 base from V and 0 bases from J, with 13 bases in between. The V gene's germline CDR1 is SGHVS and CDR2 FQNEAQ. The CDR3 has 17 amino acids. The gene calls are TRBV7-8 and TRBJ1-5; no reliable D call. This TCR was sampled from a human donor in good health (CMV status not recorded). Some clones in this sample may be carry-over from other donors' samples. Source: cultured CD8+ T cells from PBMCs, taken from culture after CMV antigen stimulation. CDR3 sequence: CASSLGGAPYSNQPQHF. CDR3 coding DNA: TGTGCCAGCAGCTTAGGGGGAGCCCCGTATAGCAATCAGCCCCAGCATTTT.